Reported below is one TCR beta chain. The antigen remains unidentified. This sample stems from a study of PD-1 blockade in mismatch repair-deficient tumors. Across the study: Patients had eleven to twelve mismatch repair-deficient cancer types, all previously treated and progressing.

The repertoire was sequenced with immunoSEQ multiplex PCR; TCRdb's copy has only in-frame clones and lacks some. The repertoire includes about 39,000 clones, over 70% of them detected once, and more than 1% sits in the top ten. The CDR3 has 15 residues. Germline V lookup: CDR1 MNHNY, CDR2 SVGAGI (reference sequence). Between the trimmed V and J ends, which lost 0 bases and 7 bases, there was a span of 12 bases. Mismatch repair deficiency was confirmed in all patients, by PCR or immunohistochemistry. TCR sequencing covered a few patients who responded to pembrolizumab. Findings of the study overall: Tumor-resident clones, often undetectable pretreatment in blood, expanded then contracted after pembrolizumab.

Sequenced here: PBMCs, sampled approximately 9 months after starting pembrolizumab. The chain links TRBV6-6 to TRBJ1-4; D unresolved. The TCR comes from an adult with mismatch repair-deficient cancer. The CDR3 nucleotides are TGTGCCAGCAGTTACTCCTCGGTTAGAGGTGAAAAACTGTTTTTT. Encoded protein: CASSYSSVRGEKLFF.